This T cell receptor beta chain was recovered during a study of blood T cell repertoires in COVID-19. Study overall: Samples representing acute and convalescent COVID-19 were sourced from the United States, Italy and Spain.

This clone was counted only a few times. In the source study's methods: From reference gene primer amplification, estimates of nucleated cell counts were derived. Clones were read by immunoSEQ multiplex PCR, and TCRdb kept only the in-frame ones, dropping some. That table furnishes V, J and clone size, whereas the DNA furnished D and trimming. The sample consists of about 140,000 clones, around 90% of them appearing once. The specimen sequenced was peripheral blood. This TCR was recovered from a woman aged 55 to 70 with acute or convalescent COVID-19.

The CDR3 DNA sequence: TGTGCCAGCAGCTTGTGGACAGTCAGGGAGACCCAGTACTTC. Protein product: CASSLWTVRETQYF. The chain combines TRBV5-6 with TRBJ2-5; D is possibly TRBD1 (6 bases). V was trimmed by 1 base and J by 5 bases, leaving 12 bases between them. The CDR3 consists of 14 residues. In germline, CDR1 is SGHDT, CDR2 YYEEEE.